The entry below describes one TCR beta chain. What it binds is unknown. V shed 4 bases and J shed 9 bases, with 10 bases lying between them. Germline-derived CDR1 and CDR2 are MNHEY and SMNVEV (reference sequence). This CDR3 is built from 13 residues. The protocol was immunoSEQ multiplex PCR, while the TCRdb copy is restricted to in-frame clones and leaves out a portion. Of around 510,000 clones in the sample, 90% to 96% were seen once. This sample stems from a study of shared clonotypes between healthy human individuals. Study-level results: Across a handful of donors, naive CD4 shared 5% to 6%, naive CD8 more than 3%, memory CD4 less than 2.5%, memory CD8 approximately 0.4%. Only blood was sampled; tissue repertoires likely differ.

Everyone who donated was a Caucasian adult who lived in Nashville, Tennessee. From CD4+ cells came CD45RA+ naive and CD45RA-negative memory subsets. This receptor was identified in a young woman in good health. The V and J genes are TRBV27 and TRBJ1-6; D not certain. Material: naive CD4+ T cells sorted from blood. Subset given: CD45RA+ positively selected. The CDR3 spells CASSYHTISPLHF. In DNA form, the CDR3 reads TGTGCCAGCAGTTACCACACAATTTCACCCCTCCACTTT.